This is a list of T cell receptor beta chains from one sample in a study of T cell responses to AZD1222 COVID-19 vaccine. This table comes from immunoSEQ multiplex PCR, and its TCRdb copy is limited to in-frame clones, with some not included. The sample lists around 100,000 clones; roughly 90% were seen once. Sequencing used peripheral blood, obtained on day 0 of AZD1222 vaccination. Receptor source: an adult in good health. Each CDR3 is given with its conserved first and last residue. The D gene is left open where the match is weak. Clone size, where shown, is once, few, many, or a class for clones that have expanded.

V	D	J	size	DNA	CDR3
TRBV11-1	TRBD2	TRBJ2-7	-	TGTGCCAGCAGCTTCGGGCTAGCGGGAACTTACGAGCAGTACTTC	CASSFGLAGTYEQYF
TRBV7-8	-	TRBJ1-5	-	TGTGCCAGCAGCTCATACAAGGGGAGGCAGCCCCAGCATTTT	CASSSYKGRQPQHF
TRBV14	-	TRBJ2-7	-	TGTGCCAGCAGCCAAGATTCCTGGGGAGGATCCTACGAGCAGTACTTC	CASSQDSWGGSYEQYF
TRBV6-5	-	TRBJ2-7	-	TGTGCCAGCAGTTACGTGGAGGGCACGCGAGAGCAGTACTTC	CASSYVEGTREQYF
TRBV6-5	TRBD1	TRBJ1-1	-	TGTGCCAGCAGTAACAGGGGGGCTGAAGCTTTCTTT	CASSNRGAEAFF
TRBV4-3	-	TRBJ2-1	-	TGCGCCAGCAGCCAAGAGCCAAAGGGTGCGGGCAATGAGCAGTTCTTC	CASSQEPKGAGNEQFF
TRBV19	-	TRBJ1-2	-	TGTGCCAGTAGCAAGAATTCGTTGGGGCCTCGGGGCTATGGCTACACCTTC	CASSKNSLGPRGYGYTF
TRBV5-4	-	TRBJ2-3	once	TGTGCCAGCAGCACTCCACTAGGGCAGGGCGCAGATACGCAGTATTTT	CASSTPLGQGADTQYF
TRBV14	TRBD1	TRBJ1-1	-	TGTGCCAGCAGCCCAAAGCGACAGGGTGGCACTGAAGCTTTCTTT	CASSPKRQGGTEAFF
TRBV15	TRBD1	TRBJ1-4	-	TGTGCCACCAGTGGACAGGGCGCAACTAATGAAAAACTGTTTTTT	CATSGQGATNEKLFF
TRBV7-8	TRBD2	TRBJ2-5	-	TGTGCCAGCAGCTTTCTAGCGGGGCAGCAAGAGACCCAGTACTTC	CASSFLAGQQETQYF
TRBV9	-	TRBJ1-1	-	TGTGCCAGCAGCGCCCACAAGGACGGGAACACTGAAGCTTTCTTT	CASSAHKDGNTEAFF
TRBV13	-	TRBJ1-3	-	TGTGCCAGCAGCCTCCGGGGCCTGGATTCTGGAAACACCATATATTTT	CASSLRGLDSGNTIYF
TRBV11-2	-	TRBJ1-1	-	TGTGCCAGCAGCTTAGAAGGGGTGAGCACTGAAGCTTTCTTT	CASSLEGVSTEAFF
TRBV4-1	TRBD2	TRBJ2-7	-	TGCGCCAGCAGCCACCCGACTAGCGGGGCCTACGAGCAGTACTTC	CASSHPTSGAYEQYF
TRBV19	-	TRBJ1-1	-	TGTGCCAGTAGTATAGCAGGGGCTTTGAACACTGAAGCTTTCTTT	CASSIAGALNTEAFF
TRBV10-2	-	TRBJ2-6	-	TGCGCCAGCAGTCCTGTTTCGGGGCCTGGGGCCAACGTCCTGACTTTC	CASSPVSGPGANVLTF
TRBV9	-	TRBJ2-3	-	TGTGCCAGCAGCGTAGAGGGGGGCCAAACGGGAGATACGCAGTATTTT	CASSVEGGQTGDTQYF
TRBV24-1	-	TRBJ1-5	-	TGTGCCACCAGTCACAGTGGGTCGCATCAGCCCCAGCATTTT	CATSHSGSHQPQHF
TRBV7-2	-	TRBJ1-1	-	TGTGCCAGCAGCTTTGGGAGGGCCCCAAGGAGGACTGAAGCTTTCTTT	CASSFGRAPRRTEAFF